Below are 16 T cell receptor beta chains sequenced from a single sample in a study of T cell responses to AZD1222 COVID-19 vaccine (dated by TCRdb to the early 2020s). The library was obtained by the immunoSEQ multiplex PCR assay. TCRdb's version of the immuneACCESS table is confined to in-frame rearrangements and falls short of the full clone set. An unresolved V gene accounts for under half of the shortfall where checked; the remainder is of unknown origin. In all, the sample holds 85,000 or so clones, and approximately 90% of those were seen once. Clones ranked in the top ten supply 5.7% of the sample. This specimen's time point label, interpreted: baseline before first vaccination. This specimen was peripheral blood, taken on day 0 of AZD1222 vaccination. The receptors originated from an adult in good health.

The genes are TRBV3-1 (or the pseudogene TRBV3-2) and TRBJ1-2; tentatively, D is TRBD1 (6 bases). The CDR3 totals 21 residues. The V gene lost 3 bases and the J gene lost 4 bases, with 33 bases spanning the gap. Germline lookup yields CDR1 LGHDT and CDR2 YNNKEL (reference sequence). The CDR3 spells CASSHPSDRFLDGRSFYGYTF. The CDR3 DNA follows: TGTGCCAGCAGCCACCCCAGCGACAGGTTCCTCGACGGTCGGTCATTCTATGGCTACACCTTC.

The rearrangement joins TRBV28 to TRBJ1-5; possibly TRBD1 for D (5 bases). V gave up 7 bases and J gave up 3 bases, with 16 bases separating them. Germline CDR1 MDHEN, CDR2 SYDVKM. There are 15 residues in the CDR3. The CDR3 DNA follows: TGTGCCAGCATTAGTCGACAGTCTGTCAATCAGCCCCAGCATTTT. As protein: CASISRQSVNQPQHF. The complete variable domain, with remaining parts taken from reference TRBV28 and TRBJ1-5, reads DVKVTQSSRYLVKRTGEKVFLECVQDMDHENMFWYRQDPGLGLRLIYFSYDVKMKEKGDIPEGYSVSREKKERFSLILESASTNQTSMYLCASISRQSVNQPQHFGDGTRLSIL.

The V and J genes are TRBV9 and TRBJ1-2; D perhaps matches TRBD1 (5 bases). Between the trimmed V and J ends, which lost 2 bases and 6 bases, there was a span of 20 bases. CDR1 and CDR2 (germline): SGDLS, YYNGEE. The CDR3 totals 16 residues. CDR3 region: CASSVGRAGRVDGYTF. CDR3 nucleotide sequence: TGTGCCAGCAGCGTGGGACGAGCCGGGAGAGTCGATGGCTACACCTTC. The variable domain in full, completed from reference TRBV9 and TRBJ1-2, reads DSGVTQTPKHLITATGQRVTLRCSPRSGDLSVYWYQQSLDQGLQFLIQYYNGEERAKGNILERFSAQQFPDLHSELNLSSLELGDSALYFCASSVGRAGRVDGYTFGSGTRLTVV.

The chain carries TRBV4-1 and TRBJ1-1, with D unclear. The CDR3 runs to 16 residues. V lost 0 bases to trimming and J lost 0 bases, with 11 bases between them. Germline CDR1 MGHRA, CDR2 YSYEKL. CDR3 protein: CASSQDRLPMNTEAFF. The DNA of the CDR3 is TGCGCCAGCAGCCAAGATCGTCTCCCCATGAACACTGAAGCTTTCTTT.

The rearrangement links TRBV6-5 to TRBJ2-7; no clear D. The germline CDR1 and CDR2 sequences are MNHEY and SVGAGI. The CDR3 is 13 amino acids. V was pared by 4 bases and J by 5 bases, with 12 bases between. The chain's CDR3 is CASSSLQVHEQYF. CDR3 nucleotide sequence: TGTGCCAGCAGTTCCCTGCAGGTCCACGAGCAGTACTTC.

The chain carries TRBV7-9 and TRBJ2-7; D is possibly TRBD1 (8 bases). This CDR3 spans 12 amino acids. Looked up from germline, CDR1 is SEHNR and CDR2 is FQNEAQ (reference sequence). The germline V and J ends were trimmed by 10 bases and 2 bases, with 12 bases remaining between them. CDR3 sequence: CATGGQAYEQYF. The CDR3 region has the DNA TGTGCCACGGGGGGACAGGCCTACGAGCAGTACTTC.

The gene calls are TRBV5-4 and TRBJ1-4; weak D call: TRBD1 (5 bases). The CDR3 consists of 16 residues. V dropped 4 bases and J dropped 6 bases, with 19 bases sitting between them. Germline loops: CDR1 SGHNT, CDR2 YYREEE (reference sequence). CDR3 coding DNA: TGTGCCAGCAGCGACCCAGAAGGAGGGGCTTATGAAAAACTGTTTTTT. Its translation: CASSDPEGGAYEKLFF.

The gene calls are TRBV2 and TRBJ1-2; TRBD1 agrees at 9 bases. V shed 10 bases, J shed 4 bases, and the junction held 10 bases outside the gene matches. This CDR3 is 14 amino acids long. Germline assignment: CDR1 SNHLY and CDR2 FYNNEI. CDR3: CATATGQGIYGYTF. CDR3 in DNA: TGTGCCACCGCAACCGGACAGGGGATCTATGGCTACACCTTC.

This chain joins TRBV6-2 or TRBV6-3 and TRBJ2-2; no clear D. This CDR3 comprises 13 residues. CDR1 MNHEY and CDR2 SVGEGT come from the germline V gene. V gave up 5 bases and J gave up 4 bases, with 8 bases separating them. For the CDR3, the DNA is TGTGCCAGCAGTCGCGGACCCACCGGGGAGCTGTTTTTT. Amino acid sequence: CASSRGPTGELFF.

The chain has TRBV7-9 and TRBJ1-2; D is possibly TRBD1 (6 bases). CDR1 and CDR2 from the germline V gene are SEHNR and FQNEAQ (reference sequence). The V end lost 3 bases, the J end lost 7 bases, and 12 bases lay between the germline ends. This CDR3 spans 13 amino acids. CDR3 region: CASSLQGLGGYTF. The CDR3 region has the DNA TGTGCCAGCAGCTTGCAGGGGTTAGGTGGCTACACCTTC.

The gene calls are TRBV5-1 and TRBJ2-7, with D perhaps TRBD1 (5 bases). CDR3 size: 14 residues. Per germline, CDR1 SGHRS and CDR2 YFSETQ. Trimming pared 1 base from V and 4 bases from J, leaving 12 bases between. CDR3 in amino acids: CASSLLGVGYEQYF. The CDR3 coding sequence is TGCGCCAGCAGCTTGCTAGGGGTTGGATACGAGCAGTACTTC.

The chain employs TRBV6-1 and TRBJ2-2; D is unclear. CDR3 size: 16 residues. From germline, CDR1 is MNHNS and CDR2 SASEGT. The V end was cut by 2 bases, the J end by 0 bases, with 10 bases between. CDR3 amino acids: CASSESLPPNTGELFF. The CDR3 nucleotides read TGTGCCAGCAGTGAAAGTTTGCCCCCGAACACCGGGGAGCTGTTTTTT.

This CDR3 reads CASSPQGGAQAGNTIYF. The CDR3 region has the DNA TGTGCCAGCAGCCCGCAGGGCGGGGCCCAGGCTGGAAACACCATATATTTT. V and J are TRBV7-8 and TRBJ1-3; tentative D call: TRBD1 (5 bases). The V end lost 5 bases, the J end lost 2 bases, and 19 bases lay between the germline ends. CDR3 length equals 17 residues. Germline loops: CDR1 SGHVS, CDR2 FQNEAQ.

The chain employs TRBV10-3 and TRBJ1-6; D might be TRBD1 (5 bases). CDR1 and CDR2 (germline): ENHRY, SYGVKD. CDR3 size: 15 residues. V lost 3 bases, J lost 8 bases, and 14 bases lay in between. The CDR3 nucleotides are TGTGCCATCAGTGATGAGGTGAGGGGCGATTCACCCCTCCACTTT. It yields the protein CAISDEVRGDSPLHF.

The V call is TRBV5-4, the J call TRBJ2-1, with 7 bases that match TRBD1. After removal of 7 bases from V and 2 bases from J, the junction contained 9 bases not matched to a gene. The length of the CDR3 is 15 residues. From germline, CDR1 is SGHNT and CDR2 YYREEE (reference sequence). The CDR3 loop is CASLRDREAYNEQFF. In DNA, the CDR3 is TGTGCCAGCCTGAGAGACAGGGAAGCCTACAATGAGCAGTTCTTC. Combining the CDR3 with reference TRBV5-4 and TRBJ2-1 gives the whole variable domain ETGVTQSPTHLIKTRGQQVTLRCSSQSGHNTVSWYQQALGQGPQFIFQYYREEENGRGNFPPRFSGLQFPNYSSELNVNALELDDSALYLCASLRDREAYNEQFFGPGTRLTVL.

The chain employs TRBV11-2 and TRBJ2-5; 11 bases agree with TRBD2. The CDR3 has 17 residues. Trimming removed 1 base from V and 4 bases from J; junction bases left unmatched: 8. Per germline, CDR1 SGHAT and CDR2 FQNNGV. CDR3 loop: CASSLGIATSGAETQYF. DNA of the CDR3: TGTGCCAGCAGCTTAGGAATTGCGACTAGCGGGGCAGAGACCCAGTACTTC.